Listed below are T cell receptor beta chains from one sample, sequenced in a study of T cell responses to AZD1222 COVID-19 vaccine. Here immunoSEQ multiplex PCR was the method, and the copy in TCRdb shows in-frame clones only, minus some. The sample includes some 160,000 clones, about nine tenths seen only once; the top ten take 1.6%. The sequenced sample was peripheral blood, obtained on day 0 of AZD1222 vaccination. These receptors all stem from an adult in good health. CDR3s include the opening cysteine and the closing phenylalanine or tryptophan. A D gene is named only where the DNA matches it firmly. Clone size is not always given. Where it is, it says once, few, many or a class for expanded clones.

J gene	D gene	V gene	clone size	CDR3 protein	CDR3 DNA
TRBJ1-2	NA	TRBV19	NA	CASSFAGGKNYGYTF	TGTGCCAGTAGTTTTGCGGGGGGAAAAAACTATGGCTACACCTTC
TRBJ1-5	NA	TRBV4-1	NA	CASSQLPGTLSNQPQHF	TGCGCCAGCAGCCAGCTACCAGGAACGCTTAGCAATCAGCCCCAGCATTTT
TRBJ2-5	NA	TRBV11-2	NA	CASSLSWGAQETQYF	TGTGCCAGCAGCTTATCCTGGGGGGCCCAAGAGACCCAGTACTTC
TRBJ2-1	TRBD1	TRBV28	NA	CASSFRAGGHEQFF	TGTGCCAGCAGTTTTAGGGCAGGGGGCCATGAGCAGTTCTTC
TRBJ2-1	TRBD2	TRBV14	NA	CASSPRLAGARYNEQFF	TGTGCCAGCAGCCCTAGACTAGCGGGGGCCCGGTACAATGAGCAGTTCTTC
TRBJ2-3	NA	TRBV7-3	NA	CASSLSASGTDTQYF	TGTGCCAGCAGCTTAAGCGCTAGCGGCACAGATACGCAGTATTTT
TRBJ2-1	NA	TRBV20-1	NA	CSASALARSYNEQFF	TGCAGTGCTAGTGCCCTAGCGCGCTCCTACAATGAGCAGTTCTTC
TRBJ1-1	NA	TRBV7-9	NA	CASSLGVGIAFF	TGTGCCAGCAGCTTAGGTGTGGGAATTGCTTTCTTT
TRBJ1-6	NA	TRBV3-1/TRBV3-2	NA	CASSQGTNSPLHF	TGTGCCAGCAGCCAGGGGACTAATTCACCCCTCCACTTT
TRBJ2-5	TRBD1	TRBV6-6	NA	CASRLTGGGWAETQYF	TGTGCCAGCAGACTTACAGGGGGCGGGTGGGCAGAGACCCAGTACTTC
TRBJ2-7	NA	TRBV19	NA	CASGTGQAYEQYF	TGTGCCAGTGGAACGGGGCAAGCCTACGAGCAGTACTTC
TRBJ2-2	NA	TRBV6-5	NA	CASSPSWHNTGELFF	TGTGCCAGCAGCCCCTCCTGGCACAACACCGGGGAGCTGTTTTTT
TRBJ1-5	NA	TRBV9	NA	CASSDAGGNQPQHF	TGTGCCAGCAGCGATGCCGGGGGCAATCAGCCCCAGCATTTT
TRBJ2-1	NA	TRBV30	NA	CAYDRSYNEQFF	TGTGCCTACGACCGATCCTACAATGAGCAGTTCTTC
TRBJ2-7	TRBD1	TRBV27	NA	CASSLSGQLPYEQYF	TGTGCCAGCAGTTTATCGGGACAGCTCCCCTACGAGCAGTACTTC
TRBJ2-1	NA	TRBV11-2	NA	CASSLERTRTFF	TGTGCCAGCAGCTTAGAGAGGACCCGGACGTTCTTC
TRBJ2-7	NA	TRBV30	NA	CAWSARTGKDEQYF	TGTGCCTGGAGTGCCCGAACAGGGAAGGACGAGCAGTACTTC
TRBJ2-3	NA	TRBV18	few	CASSPVGTDTQYF	TGTGCCAGCTCACCAGTGGGCACAGATACGCAGTATTTT
TRBJ1-1	NA	TRBV6-1	NA	CASSGAPRQSVTEAFF	TGTGCCAGCAGTGGGGCTCCCCGACAGTCCGTTACTGAAGCTTTCTTT
TRBJ1-2	NA	TRBV6-5	NA	CASSYGGRQGYTF	TGTGCCAGCAGTTACGGGGGACGACAGGGCTACACCTTC
TRBJ1-1	TRBD1	TRBV30	NA	CAWSGGTGQGATEAFF	TGTGCCTGGAGTGGGGGAACGGGACAGGGGGCAACTGAAGCTTTCTTT
TRBJ2-5	NA	TRBV9	NA	CASSQGSRGETQYF	TGTGCCAGCAGCCAAGGTAGCAGGGGAGAGACCCAGTACTTC
TRBJ2-1	NA	TRBV24-1	NA	CATSDPSRGTSYNEQFF	TGTGCCACCAGTGATCCGAGCCGAGGGACAAGTTACAATGAGCAGTTCTTC
TRBJ1-1	NA	TRBV6-5	NA	CASSFLGPKNTEAFF	TGTGCCAGCAGTTTCCTAGGCCCAAAAAACACTGAAGCTTTCTTT
TRBJ1-5	NA	TRBV5-8	once	CASSLGGVANQPQHF	TGTGCCAGCAGCTTGGGTGGGGTTGCCAATCAGCCCCAGCATTTT
TRBJ2-1	NA	TRBV11-3	NA	CASSLFSNEQFF	TGTGCCAGCAGCTTATTCTCGAATGAGCAGTTCTTC
TRBJ2-7	NA	TRBV19	NA	CASSNRDGLIYEQYF	TGTGCCAGTAGTAACCGGGACGGACTGATCTACGAGCAGTACTTC
TRBJ1-3	NA	TRBV19	NA	CASSTGFSGNTIYF	TGTGCCAGTAGTACGGGTTTCTCTGGAAACACCATATATTTT
TRBJ2-5	TRBD2	TRBV5-1	NA	CASSPGGPVKETQYF	TGCGCCAGCAGCCCGGGGGGGCCCGTGAAAGAGACCCAGTACTTC
TRBJ1-1	NA	TRBV5-5	NA	CASSLRAAMWTEAFF	TGTGCCAGCAGCTTGCGAGCGGCAATGTGGACTGAAGCTTTCTTT
TRBJ2-5	TRBD1	TRBV24-1	NA	CATSDPGQGAGETQYF	TGTGCCACCAGTGATCCTGGACAGGGGGCAGGGGAGACCCAGTACTTC
TRBJ1-5	TRBD1	TRBV7-2	NA	CASSLGDRANQPQHF	TGTGCCAGCAGCTTGGGGGACAGGGCCAATCAGCCCCAGCATTTT
TRBJ1-6	NA	TRBV7-2	NA	CASSKDWTNSPLHF	TGTGCCAGCAGCAAAGACTGGACCAATTCACCCCTCCACTTT
TRBJ1-6	NA	TRBV19	NA	CASSQGLDNSPLHF	TGTGCCAGTAGCCAGGGCCTAGATAATTCACCCCTCCACTTT
TRBJ1-1	NA	TRBV29-1	NA	CSVQRSEAFF	TGCAGCGTGCAGCGATCTGAAGCTTTCTTT
TRBJ1-6	NA	TRBV4-1	NA	CASSQEITDFNSPLHF	TGCGCCAGCAGCCAAGAGATTACAGACTTTAATTCACCCCTCCACTTT
TRBJ2-5	NA	TRBV5-1	NA	CASSSVGREETQYF	TGCGCCAGCAGCTCGGTGGGGCGGGAAGAGACCCAGTACTTC
TRBJ1-6	NA	TRBV9	NA	CASSVDWGDNSPLHF	TGTGCCAGCAGCGTAGATTGGGGAGATAATTCACCCCTCCACTTT
TRBJ2-1	NA	TRBV11-2	NA	CASSLVGGDYNEQFF	TGTGCCAGCAGCTTAGTGGGGGGCGACTACAATGAGCAGTTCTTC
TRBJ1-4	NA	TRBV5-6	NA	CASSLASEEKLFF	TGTGCCAGCAGCTTGGCCAGTGAGGAAAAACTGTTTTTT
TRBJ1-2	NA	TRBV7-2	NA	CASSYRGDSTNGYTF	TGTGCCAGCAGCTATAGGGGGGATTCAACCAATGGCTACACCTTC
TRBJ2-7	NA	TRBV6-2/TRBV6-3	NA	CASSWGAAPYEQYF	TGTGCCAGCAGTTGGGGAGCGGCTCCCTACGAGCAGTACTTC
TRBJ1-6	NA	TRBV7-9	NA	CASSLVGDYNSPLHF	TGTGCCAGCAGCTTAGTAGGTGATTATAATTCACCCCTCCACTTT
TRBJ2-7	TRBD1	TRBV5-6	NA	CASSLGDRIYEQYF	TGTGCCAGCAGCTTGGGGGACAGAATCTACGAGCAGTACTTC
TRBJ2-5	TRBD2	TRBV7-7	NA	CASRAGFQETQYF	TGTGCTAGCAGAGCGGGGTTCCAAGAGACCCAGTACTTC
TRBJ1-5	NA	TRBV19	NA	CASSTTSEARAQHF	TGTGCCAGTAGTACCACCTCTGAGGCGAGGGCCCAGCATTTT
TRBJ1-2	NA	TRBV7-3	NA	CASSPGVGPYGYTF	TGTGCCAGCAGCCCGGGTGTAGGGCCCTATGGCTACACCTTC
TRBJ1-5	NA	TRBV7-2	once	CASSLAGSSNQPQHF	TGTGCCAGCAGCTTAGCGGGCAGCAGCAATCAGCCCCAGCATTTT
TRBJ2-7	TRBD2	TRBV18	NA	CASSPKLAGLHNEQYF	TGTGCCAGCTCACCGAAACTAGCGGGACTACACAACGAGCAGTACTTC
TRBJ1-5	NA	TRBV6-5	NA	CASGATGYQPQHF	TGTGCCAGCGGCGCGACGGGGTATCAGCCCCAGCATTTT
TRBJ2-5	NA	TRBV6-5	NA	CASSYSGGGWETQYF	TGTGCCAGCAGTTACTCGGGGGGGGGCTGGGAGACCCAGTACTTC
TRBJ1-1	TRBD1	TRBV6-5	NA	CASSYSDRSTTEAFF	TGTGCCAGCAGTTACTCGGACAGGTCTACCACTGAAGCTTTCTTT
TRBJ2-3	NA	TRBV7-2	NA	CASSLAGSTDTQYF	TGTGCCAGCAGCTTAGCGGGCAGCACAGATACGCAGTATTTT
TRBJ2-7	NA	TRBV7-2	NA	CASSPTPGWRNLHEQYF	TGTGCCAGCAGCCCAACCCCGGGGTGGCGGAACCTACACGAGCAGTACTTC
TRBJ1-1	NA	TRBV7-9	NA	CASMTSVNTEAFF	TGTGCCAGCATGACATCGGTGAACACTGAAGCTTTCTTT
TRBJ1-4	TRBD1	TRBV7-2	NA	CASSSDRGGEKLFF	TGTGCCAGCAGCTCCGACAGGGGTGGAGAAAAACTGTTTTTT
TRBJ1-1	NA	TRBV29-1	NA	CSVAATPNTEAFF	TGCAGCGTTGCAGCGACACCGAACACTGAAGCTTTCTTT
TRBJ2-3	NA	TRBV7-2	NA	CASSSPSTDTQYF	TGTGCCAGCAGTTCACCTAGTACAGATACGCAGTATTTT
TRBJ1-2	NA	TRBV11-2	NA	CASSFIGTRLGGYTF	TGTGCCAGCAGCTTTATTGGGACACGGTTGGGGGGCTACACCTTC
TRBJ2-1	TRBD2	TRBV5-6	once	CASRGLAAYNEQFF	TGTGCCAGCAGGGGACTAGCGGCATACAATGAGCAGTTCTTC